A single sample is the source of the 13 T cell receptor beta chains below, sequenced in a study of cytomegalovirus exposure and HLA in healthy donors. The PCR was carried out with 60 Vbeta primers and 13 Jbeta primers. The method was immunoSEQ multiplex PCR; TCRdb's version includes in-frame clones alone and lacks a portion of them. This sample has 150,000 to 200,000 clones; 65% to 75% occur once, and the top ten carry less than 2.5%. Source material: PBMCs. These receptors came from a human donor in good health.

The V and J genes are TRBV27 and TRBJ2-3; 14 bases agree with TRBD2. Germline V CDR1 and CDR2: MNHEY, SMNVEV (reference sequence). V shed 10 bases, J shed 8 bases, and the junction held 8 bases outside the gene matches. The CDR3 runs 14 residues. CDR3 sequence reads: CATKTSGGVGTQYF. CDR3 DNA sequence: TGTGCCACCAAGACTAGCGGGGGGGTGGGTACGCAGTATTTT.

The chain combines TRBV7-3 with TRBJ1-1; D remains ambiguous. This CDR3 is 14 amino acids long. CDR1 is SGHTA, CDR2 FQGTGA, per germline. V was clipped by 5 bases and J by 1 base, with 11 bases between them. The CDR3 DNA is TGTGCCAGCAGCGTAGCGGGATCGAACACTGAAGCTTTCTTT. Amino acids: CASSVAGSNTEAFF.

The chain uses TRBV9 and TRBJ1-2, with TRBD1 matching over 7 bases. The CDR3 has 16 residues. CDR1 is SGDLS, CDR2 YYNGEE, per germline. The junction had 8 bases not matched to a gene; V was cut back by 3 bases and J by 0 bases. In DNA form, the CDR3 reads TGTGCCAGCAGCGGATCAAGGGACAGCTCTAACTATGGCTACACCTTC. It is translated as CASSGSRDSSNYGYTF. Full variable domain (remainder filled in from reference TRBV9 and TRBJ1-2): DSGVTQTPKHLITATGQRVTLRCSPRSGDLSVYWYQQSLDQGLQFLIQYYNGEERAKGNILERFSAQQFPDLHSELNLSSLELGDSALYFCASSGSRDSSNYGYTFGSGTRLTVV.

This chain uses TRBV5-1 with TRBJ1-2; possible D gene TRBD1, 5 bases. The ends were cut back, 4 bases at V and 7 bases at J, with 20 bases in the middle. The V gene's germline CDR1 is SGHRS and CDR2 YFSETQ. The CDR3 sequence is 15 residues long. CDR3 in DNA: TGCGCCAGCAGCGCCACCTCCGGGACTTCGGGTGGCTACACCTTC. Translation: CASSATSGTSGGYTF.

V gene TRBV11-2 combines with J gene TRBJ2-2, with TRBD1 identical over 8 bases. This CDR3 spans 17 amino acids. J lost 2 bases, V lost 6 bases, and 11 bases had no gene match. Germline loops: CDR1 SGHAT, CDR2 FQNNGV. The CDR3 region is CASRLSGQVVNTGELFF. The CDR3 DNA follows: TGTGCCAGCAGACTCTCGGGACAGGTAGTCAACACCGGGGAGCTGTTTTTT.

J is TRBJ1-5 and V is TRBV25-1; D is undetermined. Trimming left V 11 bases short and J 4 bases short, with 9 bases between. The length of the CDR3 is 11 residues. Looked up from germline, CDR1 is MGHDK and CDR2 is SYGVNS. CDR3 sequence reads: CASVENQPQHF. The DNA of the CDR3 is TGTGCCTCAGTGGAGAATCAGCCCCAGCATTTT.

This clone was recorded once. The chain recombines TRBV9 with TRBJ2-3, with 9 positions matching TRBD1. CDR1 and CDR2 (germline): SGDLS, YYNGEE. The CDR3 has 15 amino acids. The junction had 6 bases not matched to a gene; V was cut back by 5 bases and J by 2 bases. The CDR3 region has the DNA TGTGCCAGCAGTGAGGACAGGGGTTACACAGATACGCAGTATTTT. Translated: CASSEDRGYTDTQYF. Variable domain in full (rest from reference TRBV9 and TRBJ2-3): DSGVTQTPKHLITATGQRVTLRCSPRSGDLSVYWYQQSLDQGLQFLIQYYNGEERAKGNILERFSAQQFPDLHSELNLSSLELGDSALYFCASSEDRGYTDTQYFGPGTRLTVL.

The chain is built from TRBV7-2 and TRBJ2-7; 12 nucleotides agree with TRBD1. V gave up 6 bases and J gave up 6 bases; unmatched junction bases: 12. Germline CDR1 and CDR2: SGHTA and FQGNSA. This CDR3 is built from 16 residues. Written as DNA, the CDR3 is TGTGCCAGCAGATGGAGGGGACAGGGGGCGGCGGGCGAGCAGTACTTC. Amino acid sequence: CASRWRGQGAAGEQYF.

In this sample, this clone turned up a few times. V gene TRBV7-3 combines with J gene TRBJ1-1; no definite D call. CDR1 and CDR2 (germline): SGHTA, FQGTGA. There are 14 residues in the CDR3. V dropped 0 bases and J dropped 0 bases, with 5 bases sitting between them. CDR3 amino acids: CASSLTSVNTEAFF. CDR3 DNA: TGTGCCAGCAGCTTAACATCGGTGAACACTGAAGCTTTCTTT. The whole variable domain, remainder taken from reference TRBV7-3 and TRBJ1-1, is GAGVSQTPSNKVTEKGKYVELRCDPISGHTALYWYRQSLGQGPEFLIYFQGTGAADDSGLPNDRFFAVRPEGSVSTLKIQRTERGDSAVYLCASSLTSVNTEAFFGQGTRLTVV.

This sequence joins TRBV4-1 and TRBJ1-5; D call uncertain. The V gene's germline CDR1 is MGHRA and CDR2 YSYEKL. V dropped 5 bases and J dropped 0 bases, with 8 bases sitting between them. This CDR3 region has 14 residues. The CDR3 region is CASSLVDSNQPQHF. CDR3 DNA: TGCGCCAGCAGCTTAGTTGATAGCAATCAGCCCCAGCATTTT.

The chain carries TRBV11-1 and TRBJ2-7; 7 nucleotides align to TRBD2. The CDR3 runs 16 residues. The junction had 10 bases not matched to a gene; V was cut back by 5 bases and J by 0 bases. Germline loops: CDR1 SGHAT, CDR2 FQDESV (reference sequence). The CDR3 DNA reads TGTGCCAGCAGCCCTCGGACAAGCGGGGCCTCCTACGAGCAGTACTTC. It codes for CASSPRTSGASYEQYF.

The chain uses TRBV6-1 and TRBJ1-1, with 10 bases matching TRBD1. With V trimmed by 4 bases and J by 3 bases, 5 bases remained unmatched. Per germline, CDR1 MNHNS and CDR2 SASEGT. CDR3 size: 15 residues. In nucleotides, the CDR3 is TGTGCCAGCAGTGGACCGGGACAGGGGCACACTGAAGCTTTCTTT. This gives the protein CASSGPGQGHTEAFF.

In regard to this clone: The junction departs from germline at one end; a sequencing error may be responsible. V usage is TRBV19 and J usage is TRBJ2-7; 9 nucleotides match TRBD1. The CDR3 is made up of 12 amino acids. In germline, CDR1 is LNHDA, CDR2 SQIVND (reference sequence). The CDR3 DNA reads TGTGCCAGTAGTGCTCAACAGGGGGCAGCGCGATTC. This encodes CASSAQQGAARF.